This T cell receptor (beta chain) was sequenced in a study of blood T cell repertoires in COVID-19. Study context: The study drew acute and convalescent COVID-19 samples from the United States, Italy and Spain. T cells, B-cell-depleted T cells, or PBMCs provided the cDNA or gDNA that served as material.

The protocol was immunoSEQ multiplex PCR, while the TCRdb copy is restricted to in-frame clones and leaves out a portion. The sample lists some 300,000 clones; around 90% were seen once. Trimming removed 0 bases at V and 4 bases at J, with 9 bases between. The length of the CDR3 is 15 residues. Germline values: CDR1 LGHDT, CDR2 YNNKEL (reference sequence). The source of this sequence is an older man with acute or convalescent COVID-19. Source material: peripheral blood. The J gene is TRBJ2-2, the V gene TRBV3-1 (or the pseudogene TRBV3-2), with D maybe TRBD2 (6 bases). The CDR3 reads CASSQEGGVTGELFF. CDR3 in DNA: TGTGCCAGCAGCCAAGAAGGAGGGGTCACCGGGGAGCTGTTTTTT.